This TCR beta chain was retrieved from a study of radiation and T cells in renal cell carcinoma (dated by TCRdb to 2020 to 2021). Study-wide context: The samples were drawn from a clinical trial, where primary renal cell carcinomas were treated with 15 Gy of stereotactic body radiation therapy and then removed by nephrectomy 4 weeks afterward. In total, approximately 54 samples, comprising some 25 tumors and approximately 27 peripheral blood samples, were subjected to TCR beta sequencing. In the approximately 53 samples combined, some 4,000,000 unique CDR3 nucleotide sequences were found, encoding about 3 million unique CDR3 amino acid sequences.

The time point label for this specimen denotes: baseline pretreatment blood. What this sample's treatment or condition label stands for: 15 Gy SBRT to primary tumor, nephrectomy 4 weeks later. Serial peripheral blood from radiation-treated patients was sampled at baseline, 2 weeks and 4 weeks after SBRT to track tumor-enriched clonotypes. Every patient had renal cell carcinoma of clear cell pathology. The QIAamp DNA Blood Mini Kit (Qiagen) was used to prepare genomic DNA for TCR sequencing. The analyses included only samples that passed all quality control checks. The CDR3 runs 15 residues from the cysteine to the phenylalanine. Here the CDR3 DNA is all that survives: 45 bases in frame from base 1. V ends up 6 bases short and J 1 base short, with an unmatched junction base count of 7. The germline V gene provides CDR1 WSHSY and CDR2 SAAADI. Results the study describes overall, beyond this receptor: Because pretreatment tumor biopsies were not available, the baseline intratumoral presence of clonotypes could not be determined. Changes in the blood repertoire were not tracked past 4 weeks after treatment. The single-armed trial design could not address effects of radiation dose or scheduling on the TCR repertoire. An increase in top tumor clonotypes in blood was observed from baseline to 2 weeks post-radiation, followed by contraction by 4 weeks, which was taken to suggest transient expansion of tumor-resident clones.

Note on this clone: There is no known antigen for this receptor. Per-nucleotide qualities are absent, and no much larger clonotype sits a single base away.

Following the manufacturer's recommendations, the immunoSEQ kit was used to generate TCR beta libraries from genomic DNA. To prepare libraries, a first multiplex PCR with proprietary primers was run, followed by a second PCR that added unique barcodes, and a bead cleanup was done after each round. A positive control reaction and a negative control reaction, both provided in the kit, were run with every batch of samples. The final libraries were assessed on an Agilent 4200 TapeStation D1000 ScreenTape, pooled by volume, and quantified by qPCR. Sequencing ran on an Illumina NextSeq500 with a MidOutput 150-cycle cartridge, using 156 Read1 and 15 Index1 cycles with kit custom primers. The pooled library was loaded at 1.0 pM, and about 20% PhiX control was spiked in. The original pipeline was this. Vendor-processed data were analyzed in R, and a clonotype was defined as all T cells sharing the same CDR3 nucleotide sequence. For clone abundance analyses, frequencies were normalized to the 10,000 most abundant clones in each sample. Public T cell clones, averaging fewer than five per sample, were removed before analysis. Tumor-enriched and baseline blood-enriched clonotypes were defined by at least a 32-fold difference in abundance between compartments. A beta-binomial differential abundance model was applied to find clonotypes that expanded or contracted between blood time points. The Baroni-Urbani and Buser coefficient was used to measure tumor-blood repertoire similarity, and groups were compared with two-tailed Wilcoxon tests in R. The immuneACCESS repertoire file appears here via TCRdb, limited to in-frame rearrangements. These files lack a portion of the clones; in checked studies, under half of the deficit traces to unresolved V genes, and the cause of the others is not known. That table supplies the V and J calls and clone size; D and trimming were determined from the DNA. Present in this sample are about 91,000 clones, over 75% of which were seen just once. The biggest ten clones account for around 6.7% of the sample.

Recombination joined TRBV10-2 with TRBJ1-1, with 8 bases in between that match TRBD1. Sequenced here: blood, sampled from a patient whose treatment included radiotherapy and nephrectomy. The source is a man between 60 and 75 years old with renal cell carcinoma. CDR3 sequence: CASSGQGTSNTEAFF. The DNA is as follows: TGCGCCAGCAGCGGACAGGGAACTTCGAACACTGAAGCTTTCTTT.